This is a list of T cell receptor beta chains from one sample in a study of control samples from healthy donors and cancer patients. The protocol was immunoSEQ multiplex PCR, while the TCRdb copy is restricted to in-frame clones and leaves out a portion. The repertoire consists of about 150,000 clones, with roughly 94% occurring once and the leading ten covering approximately 6%. Material: blood. The receptors were gathered from a man aged 40-50 years in good health. CDR3s include the opening cysteine and the closing phenylalanine or tryptophan. The D gene is left open where the match is weak. The size entry is marked missing in some rows and otherwise reads once, few, many or a size class.

D	J	V	size	CDR3	DNA
TRBD1	TRBJ1-4	TRBV5-1	NA	CASSLSEGAGGGEKLFF	TGCGCCAGCAGCTTGAGCGAGGGGGCAGGGGGAGGAGAAAAACTGTTTTTT
NA	TRBJ1-2	TRBV7-9	NA	CASSFIGGDYGYTF	TGTGCCAGCAGCTTCATCGGGGGGGACTATGGCTACACCTTC
NA	TRBJ1-2	TRBV6-5	NA	CASSPGHGYTF	TGTGCCAGCAGCCCAGGGCATGGCTACACCTTC
TRBD1	TRBJ1-5	TRBV5-5	NA	CASSPTGAGQPQHF	TGTGCCAGCAGCCCTACAGGGGCAGGACAGCCCCAGCATTTT
NA	TRBJ1-3	TRBV2	NA	CASSDRAPSGNTIYF	TGTGCCAGCAGTGACAGGGCTCCAAGTGGAAACACCATATATTTT
NA	TRBJ2-7	TRBV5-6	once	CASSLARGSYEQYF	TGTGCCAGCAGCTTGGCCAGGGGATCCTACGAGCAGTACTTC
NA	TRBJ1-2	TRBV12-3/TRBV12-4	NA	CASSFGGSGYTF	TGTGCCAGCAGTTTCGGGGGCTCAGGCTACACCTTC
NA	TRBJ2-2	TRBV7-2	NA	CASSLGWGSGELFF	TGTGCCAGCAGCTTGGGGTGGGGTAGCGGGGAGCTGTTTTTT
NA	TRBJ1-1	TRBV7-9	NA	CASSLVAVEAFF	TGTGCCAGCAGCTTGGTGGCGGTTGAAGCTTTCTTT
NA	TRBJ2-6	TRBV7-9	NA	CASSLSPSGANVLTF	TGTGCCAGCAGCTTATCGCCCTCTGGGGCCAACGTCCTGACTTTC
NA	TRBJ1-4	TRBV7-9	NA	CASSLVGGVTNEKLFF	TGTGCCAGCAGCTTAGTCGGGGGAGTGACTAATGAAAAACTGTTTTTT
NA	TRBJ2-7	TRBV5-1	once	CASSLTESYEQYF	TGCGCCAGCAGCTTGACGGAATCCTACGAGCAGTACTTC
TRBD2	TRBJ2-1	TRBV7-8	NA	CASSPNLQRGQFF	TGTGCCAGCAGCCCGAACCTCCAGCGGGGGCAGTTCTTC
NA	TRBJ1-6	TRBV12-5	NA	CASGLVTGIASPLHF	TGTGCTAGTGGTTTGGTCACAGGGATTGCTTCACCCCTCCACTTT
NA	TRBJ2-2	TRBV19	NA	CASRTLWRGRYTGELFF	TGTGCCAGTAGAACTCTTTGGCGGGGGCGGTACACCGGGGAGCTGTTTTTT
NA	TRBJ2-7	TRBV5-4	NA	CASSPGGHRTDYEQYF	TGTGCCAGCAGCCCCGGAGGACACAGGACTGACTACGAGCAGTACTTC
NA	TRBJ1-1	TRBV19	NA	CASSIGGNTEAFF	TGTGCCAGTAGTATCGGGGGGAACACTGAAGCTTTCTTT
TRBD1	TRBJ2-7	TRBV30	NA	CAWSLLLGQAEQYF	TGTGCCTGGAGTCTTCTTTTGGGACAGGCCGAGCAGTACTTC
NA	TRBJ2-7	TRBV6-5	NA	CASSYSTGWTYEQYF	TGTGCCAGCAGTTACTCGACGGGGTGGACCTACGAGCAGTACTTC
TRBD2	TRBJ2-1	TRBV5-1	NA	CASSTSGSSYNEQFF	TGCGCCAGCAGCACTAGCGGGAGCTCCTACAATGAGCAGTTCTTC
TRBD2	TRBJ2-4	TRBV11-1	NA	CASSSSRAGGDIQYF	TGTGCCAGCAGCTCCAGCAGGGCGGGGGGCGACATTCAGTACTTC
TRBD1	TRBJ1-1	TRBV29-1	NA	CSGRTGNTEAFF	TGCAGCGGGCGGACAGGGAACACTGAAGCTTTCTTT
TRBD1	TRBJ1-1	TRBV19	NA	CASSSGTGIEAFF	TGTGCCAGTAGTAGCGGGACAGGGATCGAAGCTTTCTTT
TRBD2	TRBJ2-2	TRBV5-1	once	CASSLASGYPLELFF	TGCGCCAGCAGCTTGGCTAGCGGTTACCCTTTGGAGCTGTTTTTT
NA	TRBJ2-6	TRBV19	once	CASSGLRGRPGANVLTF	TGTGCCAGTAGTGGTCTCAGGGGTAGACCTGGGGCCAACGTCCTGACTTTC
NA	TRBJ1-5	TRBV2	once	CASRRDYGNQPQHF	TGTGCCAGCAGGCGAGACTACGGCAATCAGCCCCAGCATTTT
TRBD1	TRBJ2-7	TRBV5-1	NA	CASSWDSMYEQYF	TGCGCCAGCAGTTGGGACAGTATGTACGAGCAGTACTTC
NA	TRBJ1-1	TRBV19	NA	CASSMMDGTEAFF	TGTGCCAGTAGTATGATGGATGGAACTGAAGCTTTCTTT
NA	TRBJ2-2	TRBV5-8	NA	CASTHGTNTGELFF	TGTGCCAGCACCCACGGGACTAACACCGGGGAGCTGTTTTTT
TRBD1	TRBJ1-3	TRBV6-5	NA	CTSRDRGGGNTIYF	TGTACTTCTCGAGACAGGGGGGGTGGAAACACCATATATTTT
NA	TRBJ1-2	TRBV28	NA	CASSPPAGYGYTF	TGTGCCAGCAGTCCCCCGGCAGGCTATGGCTACACCTTC
NA	TRBJ2-3	TRBV19	NA	CASREQPSTDTQYF	TGTGCCAGTAGAGAACAACCTAGCACAGATACGCAGTATTTT
NA	TRBJ1-6	TRBV4-1	NA	CASSGEGWGNSPLHF	TGCGCCAGCAGCGGAGAAGGGTGGGGTAATTCACCCCTCCACTTT
NA	TRBJ1-5	TRBV28	once	CASSFRNQPQHF	TGTGCCAGCAGTTTCCGGAATCAGCCCCAGCATTTT
TRBD2	TRBJ2-3	TRBV10-3	NA	CAIARLAGGGTDTQYF	TGTGCCATCGCGAGACTAGCGGGGGGGGGCACAGATACGCAGTATTTT
TRBD2	TRBJ2-5	TRBV11-2	NA	CASSKLAGGYETQYF	TGTGCCAGCAGCAAACTAGCGGGGGGTTATGAGACCCAGTACTTC
NA	TRBJ1-4	TRBV10-3	NA	CAISDRGGEKLFF	TGTGCCATCAGTGACAGGGGAGGAGAAAAACTGTTTTTT
NA	TRBJ1-2	TRBV19	NA	CASSIMTEANYGYTF	TGTGCCAGTAGTATCATGACTGAAGCTAACTATGGCTACACCTTC
NA	TRBJ1-1	TRBV30	NA	CAWTPWGGEAFF	TGTGCCTGGACCCCGTGGGGGGGGGAAGCTTTCTTT
NA	TRBJ2-1	TRBV28	once	CASSNTDSAYNEQFF	TGTGCCAGCAGTAATACGGACAGTGCGTACAATGAGCAGTTCTTC
TRBD1	TRBJ1-2	TRBV4-3	NA	CASSQFSGTAKKNYGYTF	TGCGCCAGCAGCCAATTCTCCGGGACAGCAAAAAAGAACTATGGCTACACCTTC
NA	TRBJ1-1	TRBV19	NA	CASSSRRGNTEAFF	TGTGCCAGTAGTTCCCGCAGGGGGAACACTGAAGCTTTCTTT
NA	TRBJ2-5	TRBV7-8	NA	CASRTGPQETQYF	TGTGCCAGCAGGACAGGACCACAAGAGACCCAGTACTTC
NA	TRBJ1-2	TRBV5-1	NA	CASSLDSQAGGYTF	TGCGCCAGCAGCTTGGATAGCCAGGCTGGAGGCTACACCTTC
TRBD1	TRBJ1-1	TRBV15	NA	CATRQGGPEAFF	TGTGCCACCAGGCAGGGGGGACCCGAAGCTTTCTTT
NA	TRBJ2-2	TRBV10-3	once	CAITEVAGAGELFF	TGTGCCATCACAGAGGTAGCCGGGGCCGGGGAGCTGTTTTTT